The 23 T cell receptor beta chains below come from one sample, sequenced in a study of control samples from healthy donors and cancer patients. This table comes from immunoSEQ multiplex PCR, and its TCRdb copy is limited to in-frame clones, with some not included. The sample contains approximately 92,000 clones, 85% to 95% of which appear only once. Sequences were obtained from blood. The source of these receptors is a woman under 40 in good health.

In its sample, this clone was seen once. CDR3 nucleotides: TGTGCCAGCAGTGATTATCCGGGGGGCAGGTCAGATACGCAGTATTTT. Encoded protein: CASSDYPGGRSDTQYF. The chain combines TRBV25-1 with TRBJ2-3; TRBD2 is a possible D gene (7 bases). This CDR3 contains 16 residues. The ends were cut back, 3 bases at V and 4 bases at J, with 17 bases in the middle. In germline, CDR1 is MGHDK, CDR2 SYGVNS.

The CDR3 DNA reads as TGTGCCAGTAGTCTCCTTGGGGGGCGCGGATATCAGCCCCAGCATTTT. This gives the protein CASSLLGGRGYQPQHF. The V and J genes are TRBV19 and TRBJ1-5; possibly TRBD1 for D (6 bases). CDR3 length equals 16 residues. Trimming removed 5 bases from V and 5 bases from J, with 19 bases in between. Per germline, CDR1 LNHDA and CDR2 SQIVND (reference sequence).

This clone occurred once. This rearrangement joins TRBV18 to TRBJ2-7; 7 bases are shared with TRBD1. Germline loops: CDR1 KGHSH, CDR2 LQKENI. V lost 3 bases and J lost 4; bases outside the gene matches: 9. This CDR3 is 15 amino acids long. The CDR3 region is CASSPVRDRLYEQYF. In DNA form, the CDR3 reads TGTGCCAGCTCACCGGTCCGGGACAGACTTTACGAGCAGTACTTC. The entire variable domain, with the rest obtained from reference TRBV18 and TRBJ2-7, is as follows: NAGVMQNPRHLVRRRGQEARLRCSPMKGHSHVYWYRQLPEEGLKFMVYLQKENIIDESGMPKERFSAEFPKEGPSILRIQQVVRGDSAAYFCASSPVRDRLYEQYFGPGTRLTVT.

The gene calls are TRBV10-3 and TRBJ1-3; no firm D call. V lost 2 bases, J lost 0 bases, and 11 bases lay in between. Germline lookup yields CDR1 ENHRY and CDR2 SYGVKD. The CDR3 is made up of 16 amino acids. For the CDR3, the DNA is TGTGCCATCAGTGAGGGCCGCAGACTCTCTGGAAACACCATATATTTT. Translation gives CAISEGRRLSGNTIYF.

CDR3 DNA: TGTGCCAGCAGCGGCGGTGGGACAGGGGATATCTATGGCTACACCTTC. This encodes CASSGGGTGDIYGYTF. The chain employs TRBV11-2 and TRBJ1-2, with TRBD1 matching over 10 bases. The V and J ends lost 5 bases and 4 bases, in that order; junction bases with no gene match: 10. From germline, CDR1 is SGHAT and CDR2 FQNNGV. The CDR3 is made up of 16 amino acids. Full variable domain (remainder filled in from reference TRBV11-2 and TRBJ1-2): EAGVAQSPRYKIIEKRQSVAFWCNPISGHATLYWYQQILGQGPKLLIQFQNNGVVDDSQLPKDRFSAERLKGVDSTLKIQPAKLEDSAVYLCASSGGGTGDIYGYTFGSGTRLTVV.

The V and J genes are TRBV2 and TRBJ2-7, with 7 bases that match TRBD1. CDR1 SNHLY and CDR2 FYNNEI come from the germline V gene. V lost 8 bases to trimming and J lost 5 bases; unmatched junction nucleotides: 12. The CDR3 is made up of 14 amino acids. Here the CDR3 DNA reads TGTGCCAGCTCTTTCCGGGACAGAGAAGACGAGCAGTACTTC. Translation: CASSFRDREDEQYF.

The V call is TRBV5-1, the J call TRBJ2-5, with TRBD1 as a possible D gene (6 bases). The CDR3 totals 14 residues. Trimming stripped 4 bases from V and 3 bases from J, with 13 bases between. CDR1 and CDR2 from the germline V gene are SGHRS and YFSETQ. Here the CDR3 DNA reads TGCGCCAGCAGCCCCGGGACACACAAAGAGACCCAGTACTTC. This codes for CASSPGTHKETQYF.

The CDR3 DNA follows: TGTGCCAGCAGTCTGGACAGGGGCCCTGGAAACACCATATATTTT. Amino acids: CASSLDRGPGNTIYF. V usage is TRBV4-2 and J usage is TRBJ1-3; 9 nucleotides match TRBD1. The CDR3 runs to 15 residues. J was trimmed by 2 bases and V by 6 bases; bases with no gene match: 5. Germline CDR1 reads LGHNA; CDR2 reads YNFKEQ.

This chain joins TRBV6-5 and TRBJ1-1; D unclear. Germline lookup yields CDR1 MNHEY and CDR2 SVGAGI. This CDR3 is built from 13 residues. Trimming pared 0 bases from V and 0 bases from J, leaving 2 bases between. The CDR3 is CASSYSLNTEAFF. In DNA form, the CDR3 reads TGTGCCAGCAGTTACTCCCTGAACACTGAAGCTTTCTTT.

V usage is TRBV21-1 and J usage is TRBJ2-7. TRBV21-1 is a recognized pseudogene. The CDR3 covers 15 residues. The CDR3 DNA follows: TGTGCCAGCAGCAAAGATGGGGGTACCTTCTACGAGCAGTACTTC. The encoded protein is CASSKDGGTFYEQYF.

V gene TRBV21-1 combines with J gene TRBJ2-7; the DNA was not compared with TRBD2, the D call given in the table. TRBV21-1 is tagged as a pseudogene. The CDR3 runs 11 residues. For the CDR3, the DNA is TGTGCCAGCGCGTCCCCCTACGAGCAGTACTTC. It translates to CASASPYEQYF.

The J gene is TRBJ2-1, the V gene TRBV5-4; D possibly corresponds to TRBD1 (6 bases). V lost 0 bases, J lost 7 bases, and 11 bases lay in between. CDR3 length: 14 residues. CDR1 is SGHNT and CDR2 is YYREEE in the germline V gene (reference sequence). CDR3 sequence reads: CASSLGTGSNEQFF. As DNA, the CDR3 is TGTGCCAGCAGCTTGGGAACAGGGTCAAATGAGCAGTTCTTC.

The chain links TRBV21-1 to TRBJ2-1; the table's TRBD2 call for D was not verified on the DNA. TRBV21-1 is classified as a pseudogene. This CDR3 region has 20 residues. The CDR3 DNA follows: TGTGCCAGCAGCAAAGATGAGGAGGGCACTACCCGGAAGTCCTACAATGAGCAGTTCTTC. It yields the protein CASSKDEEGTTRKSYNEQFF.

The gene calls are TRBV5-1 and TRBJ1-2; maybe TRBD1 (5 bases). V shed 1 base and J shed 10 bases, with 8 bases lying between them. Germline V gene sequence: CDR1 SGHRS, CDR2 YFSETQ. There are 11 residues in the CDR3. The CDR3 loop reads CASSLQGDYTF. In DNA form, the CDR3 reads TGCGCCAGCAGCTTGCAGGGCGACTACACCTTC.

The rearrangement joins TRBV2 to TRBJ2-7; D unresolved. There are 16 residues in the CDR3. Germline V CDR1 and CDR2: SNHLY, FYNNEI. V was pared by 4 bases and J by 0 bases, with 16 bases between. The CDR3 loop reads CASSVTRLINSYEQYF. The CDR3 nucleotides read TGTGCCAGCAGTGTAACACGCCTGATTAACTCCTACGAGCAGTACTTC.

This clone was detected a few times. The chain recombines TRBV5-4 with TRBJ1-2; the D gene is possibly TRBD1 (5 bases). CDR3 size: 13 residues. Germline V gene data show CDR1 as SGHNT and CDR2 as YYREEE (reference sequence). Trimming cost V 1 base and J 8 bases, with 12 bases left between them. The CDR3 DNA reads TGTGCCAGCAGCTTGACGACTGAGGGGGGCTACACCTTC. Translating it yields CASSLTTEGGYTF.

This clone occurred once. The chain uses TRBV6-5 and TRBJ2-7, with a tentative D call TRBD1 (6 bases). Per the germline V gene, CDR1 is MNHEY and CDR2 is SVGAGI. This CDR3 spans 13 amino acids. Trimming shortened V by 6 bases and J by 0 bases, and 9 bases separated the two germline ends. CDR3 protein: CASRWTASYEQYF. The DNA for the CDR3 is TGTGCCAGCAGATGGACAGCCTCCTACGAGCAGTACTTC.

The chain recombines TRBV6-5 with TRBJ1-5, with 7 bases matching TRBD1. The CDR3 extends over 15 amino acids. J lost 5 bases, V lost 5 bases, and 9 bases had no gene match. Germline-derived CDR1 and CDR2 are MNHEY and SVGAGI. The CDR3 nucleotides are TGTGCCAGCAGTCAAACCACAGGGGTCGATCAGCCCCAGCATTTT. Translated, it gives CASSQTTGVDQPQHF.

The chain employs TRBV2 and TRBJ2-2; D is undetermined. V lost 7 bases to trimming and J lost 6 bases, with 9 bases between them. The CDR3 is 12 amino acids. The germline V gene has CDR1 SNHLY and CDR2 FYNNEI. CDR3 bases: TGTGCCAGCATCGCAGTGCCCGGGGAGCTGTTTTTT. This gives the protein CASIAVPGELFF.

The chain has TRBV5-4 and TRBJ1-1; D unresolved. The CDR3 runs 16 residues. Trimming stripped 0 bases from V and 0 bases from J, with 12 bases between. CDR1 is SGHNT, CDR2 YYREEE, per germline (reference sequence). The CDR3 sequence is CASSLGGSIMNTEAFF. CDR3 coding DNA: TGTGCCAGCAGCTTGGGAGGGAGTATTATGAACACTGAAGCTTTCTTT.

This sequence joins TRBV11-3 and TRBJ1-1, with 8 bases identical to TRBD1. The trim removed 2 bases at V and 4 bases at J, leaving 12 bases unmatched. CDR3 length: 17 residues. Germline CDR1 and CDR2: SGHNT and YENEEA. The chain's CDR3 is CASSLRGTGRRATEAFF. CDR3 coding DNA: TGTGCCAGCAGCTTACGGGGGACAGGAAGAAGGGCCACTGAAGCTTTCTTT.

The V gene is TRBV7-9, the J gene TRBJ1-1; D perhaps matches TRBD1 (5 bases). Looked up from germline, CDR1 is SEHNR and CDR2 is FQNEAQ (reference sequence). The CDR3 contains 15 residues. Trimming shortened V by 0 bases and J by 6 bases, and 14 bases separated the two germline ends. The CDR3 region is CASSLALKGPAEAFF. CDR3 DNA: TGTGCCAGCAGCTTAGCGCTTAAGGGGCCCGCTGAAGCTTTCTTT.

The chain combines TRBV5-4 with TRBJ1-2, with a tentative D call TRBD1 (6 bases). There are 15 residues in the CDR3. Germline V lookup: CDR1 SGHNT, CDR2 YYREEE (reference sequence). V was cut by 4 bases and J by 4 bases, with 17 bases left in between. CDR3 region: CASSPNPTGTYGYTF. The CDR3 DNA is TGTGCCAGCAGCCCAAATCCTACAGGGACCTATGGCTACACCTTC.